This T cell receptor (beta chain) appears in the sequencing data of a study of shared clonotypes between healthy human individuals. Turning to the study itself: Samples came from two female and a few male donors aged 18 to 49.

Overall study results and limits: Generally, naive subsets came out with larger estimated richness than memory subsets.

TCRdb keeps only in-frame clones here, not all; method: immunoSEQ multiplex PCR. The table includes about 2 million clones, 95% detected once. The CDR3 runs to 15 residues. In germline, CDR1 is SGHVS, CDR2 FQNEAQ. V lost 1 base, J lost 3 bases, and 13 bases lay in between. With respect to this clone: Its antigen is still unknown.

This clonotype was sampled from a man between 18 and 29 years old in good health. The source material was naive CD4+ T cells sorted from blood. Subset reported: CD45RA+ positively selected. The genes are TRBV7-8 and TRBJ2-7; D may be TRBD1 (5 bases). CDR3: CASSLVLDKFYEQYF. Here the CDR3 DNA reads TGTGCCAGCAGCTTAGTATTGGACAAGTTCTACGAGCAGTACTTC.